The clone carrying this TCR beta chain was observed many times. Its cognate antigen is unknown. This specimen comes from a study of T cell repertoires in cytomegalovirus infection. TCRdb fed the reads into MiXCR, producing one record per CDR3 protein. The sample contains fewer than 550,000 distinct CDR3 sequences, roughly 12% of which appear only once. Study-wide points: Identification of carriers of CMV plus the relevant HLA was achieved through cumulative public TCR beta family frequency.

The sequence was obtained from a human donor in good health (CMV status not recorded). Some clones in this sample may be carry-over from other donors' samples. Sequenced sample: PBMCs.

The CDR3 DNA is TGTGCCAGCAGCTTCTTCAGGGGAGGGCAGCCCCAGCATTTT. It yields the protein CASSFFRGGQPQHF. The gene calls are TRBV27 and TRBJ1-5, with D tentatively TRBD1 (6 bases). V was cut by 6 bases and J by 7 bases, with 16 bases left in between. This CDR3 region has 14 residues. CDR1 is MNHEY, CDR2 SMNVEV, per germline (reference sequence).